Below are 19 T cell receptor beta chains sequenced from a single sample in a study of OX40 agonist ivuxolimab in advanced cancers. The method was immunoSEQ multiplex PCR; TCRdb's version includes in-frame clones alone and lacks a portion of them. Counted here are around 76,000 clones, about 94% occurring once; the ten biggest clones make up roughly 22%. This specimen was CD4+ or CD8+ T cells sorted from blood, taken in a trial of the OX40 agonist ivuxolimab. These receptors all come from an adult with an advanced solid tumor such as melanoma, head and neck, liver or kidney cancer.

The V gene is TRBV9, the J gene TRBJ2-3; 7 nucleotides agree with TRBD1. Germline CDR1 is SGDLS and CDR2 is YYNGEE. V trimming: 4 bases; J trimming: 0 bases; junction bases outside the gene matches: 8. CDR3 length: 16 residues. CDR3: CASSPRQGISTDTQYF. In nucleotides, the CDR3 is TGTGCCAGCAGCCCCAGACAGGGAATAAGCACAGATACGCAGTATTTT.

The CDR3 is CASSVSGRGTDTQYF. The DNA of the CDR3 is TGTGCCAGCAGCGTGAGCGGGAGGGGCACAGATACGCAGTATTTT. The chain uses TRBV28 and TRBJ2-3; TRBD2 matches 10 bases. J lost 1 base, V lost 6 bases, and 4 bases had no gene match. Germline CDR1 reads MDHEN; CDR2 reads SYDVKM. The CDR3 runs to 15 residues.

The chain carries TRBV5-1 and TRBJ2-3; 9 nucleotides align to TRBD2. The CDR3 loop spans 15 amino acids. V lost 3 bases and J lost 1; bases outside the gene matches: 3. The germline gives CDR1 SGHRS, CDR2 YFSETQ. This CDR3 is CASSWSSGGTDTQYF. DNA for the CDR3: TGCGCCAGCAGCTGGTCTAGCGGGGGCACAGATACGCAGTATTTT.

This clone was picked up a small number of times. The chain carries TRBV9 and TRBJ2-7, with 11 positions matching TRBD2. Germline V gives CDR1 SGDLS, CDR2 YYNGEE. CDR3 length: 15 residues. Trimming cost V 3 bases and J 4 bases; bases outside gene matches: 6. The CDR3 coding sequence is TGTGCCAGCAGCGCGTCGGGACTAGCGGAATACGAGCAGTACTTC. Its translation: CASSASGLAEYEQYF.

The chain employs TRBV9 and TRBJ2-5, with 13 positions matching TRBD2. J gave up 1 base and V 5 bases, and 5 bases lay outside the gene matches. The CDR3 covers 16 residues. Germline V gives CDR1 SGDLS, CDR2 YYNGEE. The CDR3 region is CASRRGLAGFQETQYF. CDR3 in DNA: TGTGCCAGCAGGCGGGGACTAGCGGGATTCCAAGAGACCCAGTACTTC.

The CDR3 sequence: CASSLAWYGASGNYEQYF. The CDR3 DNA reads TGTGCCAGCAGCTTAGCATGGTATGGGGCTAGCGGAAACTACGAGCAGTACTTC. The V call is TRBV11-2, the J call TRBJ2-7; 7 bases fit TRBD2. Germline CDR1 is SGHAT and CDR2 is FQNNGV. This CDR3 contains 18 residues. The junction had 15 bases not matched to a gene; V was cut back by 1 base and J by 3 bases.

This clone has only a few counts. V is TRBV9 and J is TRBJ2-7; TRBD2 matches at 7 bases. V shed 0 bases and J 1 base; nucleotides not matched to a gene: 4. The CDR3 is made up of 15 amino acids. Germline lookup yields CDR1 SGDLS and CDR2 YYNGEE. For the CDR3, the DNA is TGTGCCAGCAGCGTAGAAGGGACTATGTCCTACGAGCAGTACTTC. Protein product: CASSVEGTMSYEQYF. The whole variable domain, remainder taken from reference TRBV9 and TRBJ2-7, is DSGVTQTPKHLITATGQRVTLRCSPRSGDLSVYWYQQSLDQGLQFLIQYYNGEERAKGNILERFSAQQFPDLHSELNLSSLELGDSALYFCASSVEGTMSYEQYFGPGTRLTVT.

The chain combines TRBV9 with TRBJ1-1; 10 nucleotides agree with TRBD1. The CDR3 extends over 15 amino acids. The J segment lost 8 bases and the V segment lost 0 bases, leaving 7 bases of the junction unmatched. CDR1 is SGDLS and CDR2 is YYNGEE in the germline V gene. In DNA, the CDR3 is TGTGCCAGCAGCGTAGGTTTGGGGACAGGGGCCGAAGCTTTCTTT. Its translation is CASSVGLGTGAEAFF.

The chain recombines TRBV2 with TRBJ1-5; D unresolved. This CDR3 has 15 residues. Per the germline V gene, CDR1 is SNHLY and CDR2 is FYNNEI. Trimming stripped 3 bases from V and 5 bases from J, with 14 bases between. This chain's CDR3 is CASSESPELDQPQHF. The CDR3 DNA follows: TGTGCCAGCAGTGAGTCGCCCGAGTTGGATCAGCCCCAGCATTTT.

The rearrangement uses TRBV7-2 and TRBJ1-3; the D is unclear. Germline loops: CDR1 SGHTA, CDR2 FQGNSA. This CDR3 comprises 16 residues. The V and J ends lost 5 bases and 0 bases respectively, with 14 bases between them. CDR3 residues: CASSKTGESSGNTIYF. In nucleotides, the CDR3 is TGTGCCAGCAGCAAGACCGGGGAAAGCTCTGGAAACACCATATATTTT.

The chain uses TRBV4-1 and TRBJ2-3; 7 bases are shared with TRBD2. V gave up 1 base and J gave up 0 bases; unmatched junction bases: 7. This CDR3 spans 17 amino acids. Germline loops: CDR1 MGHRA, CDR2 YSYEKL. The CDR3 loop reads CASSQGPSGASTDTQYF. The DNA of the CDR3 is TGCGCCAGCAGCCAAGGGCCGAGCGGGGCTAGCACAGATACGCAGTATTTT.

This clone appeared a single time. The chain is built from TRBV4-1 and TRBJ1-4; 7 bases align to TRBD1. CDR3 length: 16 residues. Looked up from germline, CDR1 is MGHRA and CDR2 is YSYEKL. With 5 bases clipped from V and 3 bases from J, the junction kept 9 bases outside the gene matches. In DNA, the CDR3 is TGCGCCAGCAGCGCACCTCAACAGGGGTCTAATGAAAAACTGTTTTTT. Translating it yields CASSAPQQGSNEKLFF.

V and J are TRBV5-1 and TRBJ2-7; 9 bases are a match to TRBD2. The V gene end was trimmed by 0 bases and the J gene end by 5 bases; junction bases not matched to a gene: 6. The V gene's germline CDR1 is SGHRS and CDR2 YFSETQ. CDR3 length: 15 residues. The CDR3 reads CASSLGAGGMDEQYF. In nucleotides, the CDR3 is TGCGCCAGCAGCTTGGGAGCGGGAGGCATGGACGAGCAGTACTTC. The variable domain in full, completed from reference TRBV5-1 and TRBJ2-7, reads KAGVTQTPRYLIKTRGQQVTLSCSPISGHRSVSWYQQTPGQGLQFLFEYFSETQRNKGNFPGRFSGRQFSNSRSEMNVSTLELGDSALYLCASSLGAGGMDEQYFGPGTRLTVT.

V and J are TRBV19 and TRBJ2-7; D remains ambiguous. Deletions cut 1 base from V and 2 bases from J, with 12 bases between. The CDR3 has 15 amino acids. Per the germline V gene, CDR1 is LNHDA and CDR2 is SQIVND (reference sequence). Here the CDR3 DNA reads TGTGCCAGTAGTATAGTAGGCGTTGGCCCCTACGAGCAGTACTTC. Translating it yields CASSIVGVGPYEQYF.

The CDR3 loop reads CASSLGTGSYSYEQYF. As DNA, the CDR3 is TGTGCCAGCAGCTTAGGGACAGGCTCTTATTCCTACGAGCAGTACTTC. V gene TRBV5-4 combines with J gene TRBJ2-7, with 8 bases aligning to TRBD1. Germline V gene lookup returns CDR1 SGHNT and CDR2 YYREEE (reference sequence). The CDR3 totals 16 residues. With V trimmed by 2 bases and J by 1 base, 8 bases remained unmatched.

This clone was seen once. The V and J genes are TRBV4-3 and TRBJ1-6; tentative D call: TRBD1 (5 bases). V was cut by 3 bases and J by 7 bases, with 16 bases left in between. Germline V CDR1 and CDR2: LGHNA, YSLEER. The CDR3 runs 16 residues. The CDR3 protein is CASSHSSGLENSPLHF. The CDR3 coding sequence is TGCGCCAGCAGCCACTCCTCGGGACTGGAAAATTCACCCCTCCACTTT.

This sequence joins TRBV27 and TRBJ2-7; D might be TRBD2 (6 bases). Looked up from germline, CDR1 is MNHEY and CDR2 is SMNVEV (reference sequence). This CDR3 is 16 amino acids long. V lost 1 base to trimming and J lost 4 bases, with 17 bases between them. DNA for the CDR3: TGTGCCAGCAGTTTATTAGGGACTTTGACTGTATACGAGCAGTACTTC. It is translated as CASSLLGTLTVYEQYF.

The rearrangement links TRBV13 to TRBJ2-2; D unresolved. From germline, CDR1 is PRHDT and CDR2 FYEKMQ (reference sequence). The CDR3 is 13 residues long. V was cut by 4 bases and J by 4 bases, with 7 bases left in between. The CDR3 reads CASSSGRTGELFF. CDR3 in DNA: TGTGCCAGCAGCTCAGGACGCACCGGGGAGCTGTTTTTT.

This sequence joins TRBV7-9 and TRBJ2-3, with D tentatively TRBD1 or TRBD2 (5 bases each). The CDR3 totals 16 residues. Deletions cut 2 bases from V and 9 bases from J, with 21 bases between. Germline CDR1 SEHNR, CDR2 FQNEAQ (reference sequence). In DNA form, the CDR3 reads TGTGCCAGCAGCTTAATCGGACGGACTCGGGACGACACGCAGTATTTT. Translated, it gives CASSLIGRTRDDTQYF.